The 8 T cell receptor beta chains below come from one sample, sequenced in a study of shared clonotypes between healthy human individuals. Here immunoSEQ multiplex PCR was the method, and the copy in TCRdb shows in-frame clones only, minus some. This sample carries about 1 million clones, 65% to 80% of them seen once, and the ten largest clones take 1.4%. Specimen: memory CD4+ T cells sorted from blood. Subset specified: CD45RA-negative fraction. The origin of the receptors is a man aged 18 to 30 in good health.

The rearrangement joins TRBV25-1 to TRBJ2-1, with TRBD2 identical over 10 bases. Per germline, CDR1 MGHDK and CDR2 SYGVNS. V trimming: 5 bases; J trimming: 9 bases; junction bases outside the gene matches: 19. The CDR3 length is 18 residues. The CDR3 region is CASSPRTSGIIFLGEQFF. The CDR3 coding sequence is TGTGCCAGCAGTCCCCGAACTAGCGGGATAATTTTTTTAGGTGAGCAGTTCTTC.

Note on this clone: The sample has other DNA sequences that encode this CDR3 too. The J gene is TRBJ1-1, the V gene TRBV28, with a possible D match to TRBD1 (6 bases). Germline assignment: CDR1 MDHEN and CDR2 SYDVKM. V shed 5 bases and J shed 2 bases, with 12 bases lying between them. The CDR3 is made up of 14 amino acids. The CDR3 region has the DNA TGTGCCAGCAGTCTACAGGGTGGTAACACTGAAGCTTTCTTT. It yields the protein CASSLQGGNTEAFF.

The chain is built from TRBV29-1 and TRBJ1-6; 9 bases agree with TRBD1. V was pared by 6 bases and J by 10 bases, with 4 bases of the junction left unmatched. Germline lookup yields CDR1 SQVTM and CDR2 ANQGSEA. The CDR3 extends over 12 amino acids. CDR3: CSVATGGSPLHF. For the CDR3, the DNA is TGCAGCGTGGCGACAGGGGGGTCACCCCTCCACTTT.

V gene TRBV27 combines with J gene TRBJ2-1; 9 nucleotides agree with TRBD1. The germline gives CDR1 MNHEY, CDR2 SMNVEV (reference sequence). V was pared by 6 bases and J by 9 bases, with 15 bases of the junction left unmatched. The CDR3 runs to 16 residues. CDR3 region: CASRRAGTGIAVEQFF. The CDR3 DNA is TGTGCCAGCAGGAGGGCCGGGACAGGGATAGCGGTTGAGCAGTTCTTC.

The V gene is TRBV5-1, the J gene TRBJ2-1; a weak D match, TRBD1 (7 bases). CDR1 and CDR2 (germline): SGHRS, YFSETQ. The length of the CDR3 is 14 residues. The V gene lost 4 bases and the J gene lost 9 bases, with 17 bases spanning the gap. The CDR3 is CASSPQGGYGEQFF. In DNA, the CDR3 is TGCGCCAGCAGCCCGCAGGGGGGATACGGTGAGCAGTTCTTC. The full variable domain, completed using reference TRBV5-1 and TRBJ2-1, is KAGVTQTPRYLIKTRGQQVTLSCSPISGHRSVSWYQQTPGQGLQFLFEYFSETQRNKGNFPGRFSGRQFSNSRSEMNVSTLELGDSALYLCASSPQGGYGEQFFGPGTRLTVL.

This clone was seen a few times. The V gene is TRBV4-1, the J gene TRBJ1-2, with 7 bases that match TRBD1. The ends lost 1 base at V and 8 bases at J; junction bases unmatched: 10. This CDR3 has 15 residues. From germline, CDR1 is MGHRA and CDR2 YSYEKL. CDR3 residues: CASSQAQQGTGGYTF. DNA for the CDR3: TGCGCCAGCAGCCAAGCGCAACAGGGGACGGGCGGCTACACCTTC.

V and J are TRBV5-8 and TRBJ2-5; D possibly corresponds to TRBD1 (5 bases). V was pared by 4 bases and J by 1 base, with 14 bases between. Germline V gives CDR1 SGHTS, CDR2 YDEGEE. The CDR3 is 15 amino acids. The CDR3 loop reads CASSHRQTFQETQYF. In DNA form, the CDR3 reads TGTGCCAGCAGCCACAGACAGACTTTCCAAGAGACCCAGTACTTC.

This chain connects TRBV18 to TRBJ1-2; the D gene is possibly TRBD1 (6 bases). This CDR3 is 17 amino acids long. Trimming took off 3 bases at V and 0 bases at J, with 17 bases between the two ends. In germline, CDR1 is KGHSH, CDR2 LQKENI. DNA of the CDR3: TGTGCCAGCTCACCCGACAGCTTGACAGGACCTAACTATGGCTACACCTTC. This gives the protein CASSPDSLTGPNYGYTF.